Listed below are T cell receptor beta chains from one sample, sequenced in a study of OX40 agonist ivuxolimab in advanced cancers. The method was immunoSEQ multiplex PCR; TCRdb's version includes in-frame clones alone and lacks a portion of them. The sample contains about 38,000 clones, roughly 85% of which appear only once. The sequenced sample was CD4+ or CD8+ T cells sorted from blood, obtained in a trial of the OX40 agonist ivuxolimab. All receptors come from an adult with an advanced solid tumor such as melanoma, head and neck, liver or kidney cancer. Both conserved end residues are part of each CDR3. The D gene is left open where the match is weak. Size values are once, few and many counts, or a class for expanded clones, and some rows have none.

clone_size cdr3_length j_call v_call d_call cdr3_aa cdr3_nt
few 16 TRBJ2-3 TRBV5-1 TRBD1 CASSLTQGLGTDTQYF TGCGCCAGCAGCTTGACACAGGGGTTGGGAACAGATACGCAGTATTTT
NA 13 TRBJ2-7 TRBV5-1 TRBD1 CASSTGQGSEQYF TGCGCCAGCAGCACAGGACAGGGAAGCGAGCAGTACTTC
NA 18 TRBJ1-6 TRBV11-2 NA CASSSIRSTRGARSPLHF TGTGCCAGCAGCTCCATTAGGTCCACAAGGGGGGCGAGATCACCCCTCCACTTT
few 13 TRBJ1-6 TRBV11-2 NA CASSLGPDSPLHF TGTGCCAGCAGCTTAGGTCCAGACTCACCCCTCCACTTT
NA 13 TRBJ2-5 TRBV4-1 NA CASSKRLQETQYF TGCGCCAGCAGTAAGCGCCTCCAAGAGACCCAGTACTTC
NA 16 TRBJ2-3 TRBV7-3 NA CASSRGERTSTDTQYF TGTGCCAGCAGCAGGGGGGAGCGGACTAGCACAGATACGCAGTATTTT
NA 14 TRBJ2-5 TRBV28 TRBD2 CASSSAGGGETQYF TGTGCCAGCAGTTCAGCGGGGGGGGGAGAGACCCAGTACTTC
NA 15 TRBJ2-3 TRBV11-2 TRBD2 CASSLVAGPTDTQYF TGTGCCAGCAGCTTAGTAGCGGGCCCCACAGATACGCAGTATTTT
NA 13 TRBJ1-1 TRBV19 NA CASSSNMNTEAFF TGTGCCAGTAGCAGCAACATGAACACTGAAGCTTTCTTT
NA 15 TRBJ2-7 TRBV7-8 TRBD1 CASSLRTGGSYEQYF TGTGCCAGCAGCTTAAGGACAGGGGGCTCCTACGAGCAGTACTTC
NA 16 TRBJ2-3 TRBV6-4 NA CASSDSPGGNTDTQYF TGTGCCAGCAGTGACTCGCCGGGGGGCAACACAGATACGCAGTATTTT
NA 13 TRBJ1-2 TRBV9 NA CASSVDSNYGYTF TGTGCCAGCAGCGTCGACAGTAACTATGGCTACACCTTC
NA 13 TRBJ2-3 TRBV18 NA CASSPPSTDTQYF TGTGCCAGCTCACCCCCTAGCACAGATACGCAGTATTTT
NA 16 TRBJ2-3 TRBV7-2 NA CASSLVLALSTDTQYF TGTGCCAGCAGCTTAGTTCTAGCCTTAAGCACAGATACGCAGTATTTT
once 14 TRBJ2-5 TRBV5-1 NA CASSLSSSRETQYF TGCGCCAGCAGCCTTAGTTCTAGCCGAGAGACCCAGTACTTC
NA 16 TRBJ1-6 TRBV27 NA CASSLLPGQYNSPLHF TGTGCCAGCAGTTTACTTCCGGGACAATATAATTCACCCCTCCACTTT
NA 13 TRBJ2-7 TRBV7-3 TRBD1 CASSWTGVYEQYF TGTGCCAGCAGCTGGACAGGGGTTTACGAGCAGTACTTC
NA 16 TRBJ1-1 TRBV6-1 TRBD1 CASSDPGQGKNTEAFF TGTGCCAGCAGTGACCCCGGACAGGGGAAGAACACTGAAGCTTTCTTT
NA 17 TRBJ1-5 TRBV11-2 NA CASSPNAGRGSNQPQHF TGTGCCAGCAGCCCAAATGCAGGGAGAGGTAGCAATCAGCCCCAGCATTTT
few 16 TRBJ1-5 TRBV28 NA CASSLDSSFSNQPQHF TGTGCCAGCAGTCTCGACAGTTCCTTTAGCAATCAGCCCCAGCATTTT
NA 17 TRBJ2-1 TRBV7-9 TRBD2 CASSLELGGGAWDEQFF TGTGCCAGCAGCTTAGAGTTAGGCGGGGGGGCGTGGGATGAGCAGTTCTTC
few 13 TRBJ1-4 TRBV28 NA CASRSPSLEKLFF TGTGCCAGCAGGTCCCCGAGCCTTGAAAAACTGTTTTTT
NA 15 TRBJ1-2 TRBV6-6 NA CASSYSNRVDYGYTF TGTGCCAGCAGTTACTCCAACAGGGTCGACTATGGCTACACCTTC
NA 15 TRBJ1-3 TRBV4-2 NA CASSPPGSSGNTIYF TGTGCCAGCAGCCCCCCTGGCAGCTCTGGAAACACCATATATTTT
NA 15 TRBJ2-5 TRBV5-1 TRBD2 CASSLVSSGRETQYF TGCGCCAGCAGCTTGGTCTCTAGCGGACGAGAGACCCAGTACTTC
NA 14 TRBJ1-5 TRBV28 NA CASSLSTQNQPQHF TGTGCCAGCAGTTTATCGACACAGAATCAGCCCCAGCATTTT
NA 16 TRBJ1-5 TRBV27 TRBD1 CASSPEGTGLLQPQHF TGTGCCAGCAGTCCAGAAGGGACAGGGTTGTTGCAGCCCCAGCATTTT
NA 15 TRBJ1-4 TRBV7-8 TRBD1 CASSLRQGSGEKLFF TGTGCCAGCAGCCTCAGACAGGGATCAGGAGAAAAACTGTTTTTT
NA 14 TRBJ1-1 TRBV28 NA CASSSSGKNTEAFF TGTGCCAGCAGTTCGTCCGGGAAAAACACTGAAGCTTTCTTT
NA 13 TRBJ1-4 TRBV6-5 NA CASNHGTNEKLFF TGTGCCAGCAACCACGGAACTAATGAAAAACTGTTTTTT
NA 11 TRBJ1-2 TRBV10-3 NA CAIAGGYGYTF TGTGCCATCGCGGGAGGCTATGGCTACACCTTC
medium-sized 13 TRBJ1-5 TRBV2 NA CASSESPYQPQHF TGTGCCAGCAGTGAGTCCCCCTATCAGCCCCAGCATTTT